A selection of T cell receptor beta chains follows, all from one sample in a study of shared clonotypes between healthy human individuals. Using immunoSEQ multiplex PCR, the repertoire was profiled, and TCRdb retains in-frame clones only, with some absent. Among 2,500,000 or so clones listed, around 94% were seen once. Sequencing used naive CD4+ T cells sorted from blood. Every receptor here comes from a man between 18 and 35 years old in good health. The CDR3 runs from the conserved cysteine through the conserved F or W. D genes are given only for firm matches. Some rows have no size entry. The others give once, few or many, or a class for an expanded clone.

J gene | clone size | V gene | D gene | CDR3 DNA | CDR3 protein
TRBJ2-1 | . | TRBV2 | . | TGTGCCAGCGGGACTCTAGGTAATGAGCAGTTCTTC | CASGTLGNEQFF
TRBJ2-7 | . | TRBV5-1 | . | TGCGCCAGCAGGGCGGATACCGGGAGCTACGAGCAGTACTTC | CASRADTGSYEQYF
TRBJ1-2 | . | TRBV7-2 | TRBD1 | TGTGCCGGCAGCCAGGGGGGAGGGCAGGGCTACACCTTC | CAGSQGGGQGYTF
TRBJ2-7 | . | TRBV5-1 | . | TGCGCCAGCAGCTTGGACCCGTCCTCCTACGAGCAGTACTTC | CASSLDPSSYEQYF
TRBJ2-7 | . | TRBV6-5 | . | TGTGCCAGCAGCGCCGGGACCTTCACTAACGAGCAGTACTTC | CASSAGTFTNEQYF
TRBJ2-3 | . | TRBV6-6 | TRBD2 | TGTGCCAGCAGTTACTCCCTAGCGGGGGGCACAGATACGCAGTATTTT | CASSYSLAGGTDTQYF
TRBJ2-7 | . | TRBV18 | . | TGTGCCAGCTCACCAGCCGCGGGCGCCCGCTCCTACGAGCAGTACTTC | CASSPAAGARSYEQYF
TRBJ2-3 | . | TRBV6-5 | . | TGTGCCAGCAGTTTGGCCCGCACAGATACGCAGTATTTT | CASSLARTDTQYF
TRBJ1-2 | . | TRBV29-1 | . | TGCAGCGCTGGGGTAGGGGGGGATGGCTACACCTTC | CSAGVGGDGYTF
TRBJ2-1 | . | TRBV18 | TRBD2 | TGTGCCAGCTCACCAGGAGGACTAGCGGGAGTCCATGAGCAGTTCTTC | CASSPGGLAGVHEQFF
TRBJ1-6 | few | TRBV7-9 | TRBD1 | TGTGCCAGCAGCTTATCACAGGGGGAGTATTCACCCCTCCACTTT | CASSLSQGEYSPLHF
TRBJ1-4 | . | TRBV5-4 | . | TGTGCCAGCAGCTTGGTGGGCCTTGATGAAAAACTGTTTTTT | CASSLVGLDEKLFF
TRBJ2-7 | . | TRBV20-1 | . | TGCAGTGCGGGTCAGACAGACGAGCAGTACTTC | CSAGQTDEQYF
TRBJ2-7 | . | TRBV28 | . | TGTGCCAGCAGGGGCTACGAGCAGTACTTC | CASRGYEQYF
TRBJ2-5 | . | TRBV5-1 | . | TGCGCCAGCAGCGGGCAAGAGACCCAGTACTTC | CASSGQETQYF
TRBJ2-5 | . | TRBV19 | . | TGTGCCAGTAGTATAAGGGACTCCCAGTACTTC | CASSIRDSQYF
TRBJ2-2 | once | TRBV11-3 | . | TGTGCCAGCAGCTTAGATCGGGTAACCGGGGAGCTGTTTTTT | CASSLDRVTGELFF
TRBJ2-2 | . | TRBV5-1 | . | TGCGCCAGCAGCTTGGGGATACAGGGAGCCACCGGGGAGCTGTTTTTT | CASSLGIQGATGELFF
TRBJ1-1 | . | TRBV27 | . | TGTGCCAGTCACTCCCCGGCGGGGACCGTCACTGAAGCTTTCTTT | CASHSPAGTVTEAFF
TRBJ2-5 | . | TRBV2 | TRBD1 | TGTGCCAGCAGTGGCGGGACAGGGTTACGAGAGACCCAGTACTTC | CASSGGTGLRETQYF
TRBJ2-1 | . | TRBV18 | TRBD2 | TGTGCCAGCTCACTACTAGCGGGAGGGCCGAAGGATGAGCAGTTCTTC | CASSLLAGGPKDEQFF
TRBJ2-7 | . | TRBV10-3 | TRBD2 | TGTGCCATCAGTGGACTAGCGGACCACTACGAGCAGTACTTC | CAISGLADHYEQYF
TRBJ2-7 | . | TRBV9 | . | TGTGCCAGCAGCGTATCCCCTACTGCCGTTTACGAGCAGTACTTC | CASSVSPTAVYEQYF
TRBJ1-1 | few | TRBV6-5 | TRBD1 | TGTGCCAGCACCTACAGGGGGAACACTGAAGCTTTCTTT | CASTYRGNTEAFF
TRBJ1-3 | once | TRBV5-1 | . | TGCGCCAGCAGCGGTACAGGGACCCTGTTCTCTGGAAACACCATATATTTT | CASSGTGTLFSGNTIYF
TRBJ2-3 | once | TRBV18 | . | TGTGCCAGCTCACCACGGGGGGGGGCCCGAGGCACAGATACGCAGTATTTT | CASSPRGGARGTDTQYF
TRBJ1-3 | . | TRBV19 | . | TGTGCCAGTAAGGGTGGACTGGTGGGCTCTGGAAACACCATATATTTT | CASKGGLVGSGNTIYF
TRBJ2-1 | . | TRBV11-2 | . | TGTGCCAGCAGCCCCATCGTGAGTAGCGGTATATACAATGAGCAGTTCTTC | CASSPIVSSGIYNEQFF